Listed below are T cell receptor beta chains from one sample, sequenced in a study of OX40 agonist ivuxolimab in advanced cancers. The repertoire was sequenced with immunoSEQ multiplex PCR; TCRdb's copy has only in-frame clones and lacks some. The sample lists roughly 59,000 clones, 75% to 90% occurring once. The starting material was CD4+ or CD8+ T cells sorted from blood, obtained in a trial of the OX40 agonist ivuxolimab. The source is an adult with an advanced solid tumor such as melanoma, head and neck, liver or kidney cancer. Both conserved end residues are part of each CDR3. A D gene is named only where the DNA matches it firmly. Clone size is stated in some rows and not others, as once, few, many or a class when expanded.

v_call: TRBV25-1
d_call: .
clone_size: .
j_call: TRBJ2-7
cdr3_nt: TGTGCCAGCAGTGAGCCCCGGGACCCTTACGAGCAGTACTTC
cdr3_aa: CASSEPRDPYEQYF

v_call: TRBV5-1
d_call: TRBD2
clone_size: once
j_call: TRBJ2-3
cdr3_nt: TGCGCCAGCAGCTTCGGGGGGTCAGATACGCAGTATTTT
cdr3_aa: CASSFGGSDTQYF

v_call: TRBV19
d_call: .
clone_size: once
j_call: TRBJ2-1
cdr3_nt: TGTGCCAGTAGTATAGCCAAGGACGGTGAGCAGTTCTTC
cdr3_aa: CASSIAKDGEQFF

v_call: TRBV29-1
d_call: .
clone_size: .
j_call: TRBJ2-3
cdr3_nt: TGCAGCGTCCCAGAGCGCGGGGTCGAAACAGATACGCAGTATTTT
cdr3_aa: CSVPERGVETDTQYF

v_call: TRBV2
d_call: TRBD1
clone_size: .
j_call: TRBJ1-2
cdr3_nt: TGTGCCAGCACCAGGGACAGGGGGTACACTAACTATGGCTACACCTTC
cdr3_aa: CASTRDRGYTNYGYTF

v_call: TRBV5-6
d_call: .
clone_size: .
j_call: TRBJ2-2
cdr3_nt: TGTGCCAGCAGCTTGGTGGGAGGACCAAACACGAGGGAGCTGTTTTTT
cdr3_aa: CASSLVGGPNTRELFF

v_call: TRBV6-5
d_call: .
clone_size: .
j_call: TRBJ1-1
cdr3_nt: TGTGCCAGCAGTTACTCAGGGGGTCGAGGTGAAGCTTTCTTT
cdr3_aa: CASSYSGGRGEAFF

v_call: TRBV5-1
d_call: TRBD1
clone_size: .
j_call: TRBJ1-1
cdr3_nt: TGCGCCAGCAGTTGGGACAGCAACACTGAAGCTTTCTTT
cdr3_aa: CASSWDSNTEAFF

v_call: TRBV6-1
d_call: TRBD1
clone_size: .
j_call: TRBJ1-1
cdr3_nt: TGTGCCAGCTCCGGAACGACAGGGGACACTGAAGCTTTCTTT
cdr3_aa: CASSGTTGDTEAFF

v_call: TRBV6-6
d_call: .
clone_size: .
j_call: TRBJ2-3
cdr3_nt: TGTGCCAGCAGCCCGTCGTGGGAAAGCACAGATACGCAGTATTTT
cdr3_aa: CASSPSWESTDTQYF

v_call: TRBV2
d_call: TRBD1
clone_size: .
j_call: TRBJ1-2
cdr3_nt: TGTGCCAGCCGCAGTCAGGGGGGCGATGGCTACACCTTC
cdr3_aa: CASRSQGGDGYTF

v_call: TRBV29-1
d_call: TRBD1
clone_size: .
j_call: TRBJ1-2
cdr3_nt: TGCAGCGTTGGGACAGGGTCTGGCTACACCTTC
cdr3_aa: CSVGTGSGYTF

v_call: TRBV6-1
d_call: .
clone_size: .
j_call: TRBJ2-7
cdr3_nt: TGTGCCAGCAGTGTACAGAACTACGAGCAGTACTTC
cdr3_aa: CASSVQNYEQYF

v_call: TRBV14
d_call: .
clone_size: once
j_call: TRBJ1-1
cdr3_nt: TGTGCCAGCAGCCAGGGATTCACCCTCCTTGGGTGGAACACTGAAGCTTTCTTT
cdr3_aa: CASSQGFTLLGWNTEAFF

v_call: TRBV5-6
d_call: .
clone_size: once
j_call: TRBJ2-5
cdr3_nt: TGTGCCAGCAGCTTGGATTCGGCCCAGTACTTC
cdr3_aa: CASSLDSAQYF

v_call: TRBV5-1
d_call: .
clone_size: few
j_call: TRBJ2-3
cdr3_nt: TGCGCCAGCAGCCTTGAGGATAGTGGGACAGATACGCAGTATTTT
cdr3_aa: CASSLEDSGTDTQYF

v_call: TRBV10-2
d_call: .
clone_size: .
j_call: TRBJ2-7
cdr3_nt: TGCGCCAGCCAAAAGAGGGGGGAGGGGCGAAAAAACGAGCAGTACTTC
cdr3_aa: CASQKRGEGRKNEQYF

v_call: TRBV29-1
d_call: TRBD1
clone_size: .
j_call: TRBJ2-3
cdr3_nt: TGCAGCGCTGGACAGGGGGCGGATACGCAGTATTTT
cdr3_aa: CSAGQGADTQYF

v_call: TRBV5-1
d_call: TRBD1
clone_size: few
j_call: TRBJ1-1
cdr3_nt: TGCGCCAGCAGCCGCCAGGGACAGGGTGACACTGAAGCTTTCTTT
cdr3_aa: CASSRQGQGDTEAFF

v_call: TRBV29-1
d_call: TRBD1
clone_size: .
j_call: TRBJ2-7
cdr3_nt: TGCAGCGTTGCGGGTACCGGGACAGGGGGCGAGCAGTACTTC
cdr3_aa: CSVAGTGTGGEQYF

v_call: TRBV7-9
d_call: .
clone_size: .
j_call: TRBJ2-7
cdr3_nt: TGTGCCAGCAGCTTAGCGCAACAAGTTTACGAGCAGTACTTC
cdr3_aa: CASSLAQQVYEQYF

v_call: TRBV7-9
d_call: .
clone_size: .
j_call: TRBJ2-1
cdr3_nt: TGTGCCAGCAGCCCCAGGGGTGAGCAGTTCTTC
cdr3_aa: CASSPRGEQFF

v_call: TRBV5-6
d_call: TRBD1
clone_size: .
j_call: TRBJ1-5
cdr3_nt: TGTGCCAGCAGCCAGGACAGGGGGGGTCAGCCCCAGCATTTT
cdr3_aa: CASSQDRGGQPQHF

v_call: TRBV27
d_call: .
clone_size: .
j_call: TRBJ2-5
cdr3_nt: TGTGCCAGCAGTCCGATAGGGGGGAGGACCCAGTACTTC
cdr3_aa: CASSPIGGRTQYF

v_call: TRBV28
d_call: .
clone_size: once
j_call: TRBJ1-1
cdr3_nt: TGTGCCAGCACCACAAACACTGAAGCTTTCTTT
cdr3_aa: CASTTNTEAFF

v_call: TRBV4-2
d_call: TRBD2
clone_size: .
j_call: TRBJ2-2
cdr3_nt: TGTGCCAGCAGCCAAGCGGTCGGGACTAACGCCGGGGAGCTGTTTTTT
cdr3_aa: CASSQAVGTNAGELFF

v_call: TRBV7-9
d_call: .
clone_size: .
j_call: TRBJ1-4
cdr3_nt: TGTGCCAGCAGCTTAAGTAATGAAAAACTGTTTTTT
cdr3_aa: CASSLSNEKLFF

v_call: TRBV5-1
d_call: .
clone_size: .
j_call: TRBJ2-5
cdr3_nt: TGCGCCAGCAGCCTTGGTACCCAGTACTTC
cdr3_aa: CASSLGTQYF

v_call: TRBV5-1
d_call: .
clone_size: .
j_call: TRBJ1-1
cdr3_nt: TGCGCCAGCAGCCCTAGACCGGACCGGAACACTGAAGCTTTCTTT
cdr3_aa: CASSPRPDRNTEAFF

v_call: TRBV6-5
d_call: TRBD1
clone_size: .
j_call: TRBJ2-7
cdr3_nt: TGTGCCAGCACAACCGTACAGGGGAGCTACGAGCAGTACTTC
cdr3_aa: CASTTVQGSYEQYF

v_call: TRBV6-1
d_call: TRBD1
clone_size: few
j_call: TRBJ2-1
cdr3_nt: TGTGCCAGCCGACAGGGGAACTACAATGAGCAGTTCTTC
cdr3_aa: CASRQGNYNEQFF

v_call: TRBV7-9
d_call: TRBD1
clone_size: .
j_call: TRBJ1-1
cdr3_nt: TGTGCCGGGTTCGGGACAGGGAACACTGAAGCTTTCTTT
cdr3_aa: CAGFGTGNTEAFF

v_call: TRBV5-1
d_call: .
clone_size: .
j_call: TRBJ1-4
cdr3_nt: TGCGCCAGCAGCGGGGTGACTAATGAAAAACTGTTTTTT
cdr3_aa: CASSGVTNEKLFF

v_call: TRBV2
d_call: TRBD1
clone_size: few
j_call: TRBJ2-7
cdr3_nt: TGTGCCAGCAGTCTAAGACAGGGTGTGGGGGAGCAGTACTTC
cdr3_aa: CASSLRQGVGEQYF

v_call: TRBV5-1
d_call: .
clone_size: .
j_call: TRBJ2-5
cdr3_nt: TGCGCCAGCAGCGACGGACGTCAAGAGACCCAGTACTTC
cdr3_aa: CASSDGRQETQYF

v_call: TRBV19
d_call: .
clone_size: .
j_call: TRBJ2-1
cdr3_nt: TGTGCCAGTAGTTGGGCGGCGCCTACCCACAATGAGCAGTTCTTC
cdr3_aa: CASSWAAPTHNEQFF

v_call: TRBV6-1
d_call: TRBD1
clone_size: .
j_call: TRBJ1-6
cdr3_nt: TGTGCCAGCAGTGACACACGACAGGGTCATCGGTCACCCCTCCACTTT
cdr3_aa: CASSDTRQGHRSPLHF

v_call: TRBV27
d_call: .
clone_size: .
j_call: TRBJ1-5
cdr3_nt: TGTGCCAGCAGTTCGGGTGAGTGGCATCAGCCCCAGCATTTT
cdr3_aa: CASSSGEWHQPQHF

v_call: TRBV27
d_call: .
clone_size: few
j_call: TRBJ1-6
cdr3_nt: TGTGCCAGCAGTCGGGTTCGGAATTCACCCCTCCACTTT
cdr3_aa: CASSRVRNSPLHF

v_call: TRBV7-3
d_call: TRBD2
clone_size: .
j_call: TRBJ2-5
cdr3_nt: TGTGCCAGCAGCTTAAATTCCGGGGGGGCCCAGTACTTC
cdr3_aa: CASSLNSGGAQYF

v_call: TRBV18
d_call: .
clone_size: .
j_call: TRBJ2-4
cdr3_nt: TGTGCCAGCTCACAGCAGAGAGCCAAAAACATTCAGTACTTC
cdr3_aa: CASSQQRAKNIQYF

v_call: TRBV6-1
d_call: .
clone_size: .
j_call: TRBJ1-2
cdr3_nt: TGTGCCAGCAGGGCGGGCAGTCTTAACTATGGCTACACCTTC
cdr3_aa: CASRAGSLNYGYTF

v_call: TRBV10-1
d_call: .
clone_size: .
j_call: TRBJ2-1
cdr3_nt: TGCGCCAGCAGTGAGCGGGAGAAAGGGGACAATGAGCAGTTCTTC
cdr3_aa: CASSEREKGDNEQFF

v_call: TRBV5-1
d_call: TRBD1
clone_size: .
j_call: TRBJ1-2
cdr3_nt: TGCGCCAGCAGCCCCGGGACAGGGGGTTTCGGCTACACCTTC
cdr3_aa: CASSPGTGGFGYTF

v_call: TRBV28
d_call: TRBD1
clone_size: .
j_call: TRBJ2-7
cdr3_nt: TGTGCCAGCAGTTTATTTCCGGGACAGGGGGGCGAGCAGTACTTC
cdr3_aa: CASSLFPGQGGEQYF

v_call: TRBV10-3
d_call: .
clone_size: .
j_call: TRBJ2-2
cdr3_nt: TGTGCCATCGGGGGGCTCCTCGAAGGCACCGGGGAGCTGTTTTTT
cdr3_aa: CAIGGLLEGTGELFF

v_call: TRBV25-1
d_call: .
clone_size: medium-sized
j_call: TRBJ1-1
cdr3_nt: TGTGCCAGCAGTGAGGGGGGGCCTGGCAACACTGAAGCTTTCTTT
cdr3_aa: CASSEGGPGNTEAFF

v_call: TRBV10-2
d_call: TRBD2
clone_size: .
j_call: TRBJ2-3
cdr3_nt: TGCGCCAGCAATCCTCAGGGAGGGGGCACAGATACGCAGTATTTT
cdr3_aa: CASNPQGGGTDTQYF

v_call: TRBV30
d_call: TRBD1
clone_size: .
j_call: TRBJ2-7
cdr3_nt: TGTGCCTGGGACAGGGGTTTCTCCTACGAGCAGTACTTC
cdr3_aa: CAWDRGFSYEQYF

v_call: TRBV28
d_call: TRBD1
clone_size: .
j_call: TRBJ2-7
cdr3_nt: TGTGCCAGCACCCCGGGACAGGGGGGGAGAGAGCAGTACTTC
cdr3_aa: CASTPGQGGREQYF

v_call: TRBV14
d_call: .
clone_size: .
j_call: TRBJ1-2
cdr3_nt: TGTGCCAGCAGCCAAGATCGAAGGAGGGTGCGTCTTGATGGCTACACCTTC
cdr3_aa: CASSQDRRRVRLDGYTF

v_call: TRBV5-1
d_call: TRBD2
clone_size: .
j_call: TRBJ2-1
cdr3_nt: TGCGCCAGCAGCGATTATACTAGCGGGGGGATTGAGCAGTTCTTC
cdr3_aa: CASSDYTSGGIEQFF

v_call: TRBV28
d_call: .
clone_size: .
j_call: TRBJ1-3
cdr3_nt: TGTGCCAGCTCTGACAGTTTCAGAGGAAACACCATATATTTT
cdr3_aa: CASSDSFRGNTIYF